Listed below are T cell receptor beta chains from one sample, sequenced in a study of control samples from healthy donors and cancer patients. TCRdb's table, derived via immunoSEQ multiplex PCR, lists solely in-frame clones and lacks some. The table lists about 30,000 clones, 70% to 85% of them singletons. The sample comprised PBMCs. These TCRs come from a man aged 55 to 69 with head and neck cancer. The CDR3 runs from the conserved cysteine through the conserved F or W. The D gene is left open where the match is weak. The size of a clone is reported for some rows only, either as once, few or many, or as a class for expanded clones.

clone size | J gene | D gene | V gene | CDR3 length | CDR3 DNA | CDR3 protein
NA | TRBJ2-7 | NA | TRBV28 | 15 | TGTGCCAGCACCAAAAGGCAGAAACTCTCCTACGAGCAGTACTTC | CASTKRQKLSYEQYF
NA | TRBJ2-7 | TRBD2 | TRBV7-9 | 18 | TGTGCCAGCAGCAATTATTTTGGACTAGCGGGAGTTGAGTACGAGCAGTACTTC | CASSNYFGLAGVEYEQYF
NA | TRBJ2-3 | TRBD2 | TRBV6-5 | 15 | TGTGCCAGCAGTTTGGGACTAGAGATCACAGATACGCAGTATTTT | CASSLGLEITDTQYF
once | TRBJ2-5 | TRBD2 | TRBV2 | 14 | TGTGCCAGCACCCCGGCGGGAGGGCAAGAGACCCAGTACTTC | CASTPAGGQETQYF
NA | TRBJ2-2 | TRBD2 | TRBV7-3 | 16 | TGTGCCAGCCGGGGAGGGGCTAGCGGGAGCACCGGGGAGCTGTTTTTT | CASRGGASGSTGELFF
few | TRBJ1-2 | NA | TRBV9 | 14 | TGTGCCAGCAGCTTAGAGGTAGTTAACTATGGCTACACCTTC | CASSLEVVNYGYTF
NA | TRBJ2-7 | NA | TRBV6-5 | 13 | TGTGCCAGCAGTCAAACGGGACAAGACGAGCAGTACTTC | CASSQTGQDEQYF
NA | TRBJ1-2 | NA | TRBV6-5 | 12 | TGTGCCAGCATTAGGGTGCAGGATGGCTACACCTTC | CASIRVQDGYTF
NA | TRBJ2-7 | TRBD1 | TRBV19 | 14 | TGTGCCAGTAGTACGGGACAGGGGTTATACGAGCAGTACTTC | CASSTGQGLYEQYF
NA | TRBJ2-7 | NA | TRBV3-1/TRBV3-2 | 17 | TGTGCCAGCAGCCAAGTTCGAGGAGGACCCGGCCCCTACGAGCAGTACTTC | CASSQVRGGPGPYEQYF
once | TRBJ2-5 | TRBD1 | TRBV6-2/TRBV6-3 | 14 | TGTGCCAGCAGCTCCGACAGGGTAGGAGAGACCCAGTACTTC | CASSSDRVGETQYF
NA | TRBJ1-4 | NA | TRBV10-1 | 13 | TGCGCCAGCAGTGATGGGGCGGATGAAAAACTGTTTTTT | CASSDGADEKLFF
few | TRBJ2-7 | TRBD1 | TRBV7-9 | 13 | TGTGCCAGCAGCTCCCAGACAGGGTGGGAGCAGTACTTC | CASSSQTGWEQYF
once | TRBJ2-1 | TRBD2 | TRBV4-2 | 17 | TGTGCCAGCAGCCCTCCGACTAGCGGGAGCAATTACAATGAGCAGTTCTTC | CASSPPTSGSNYNEQFF
NA | TRBJ1-6 | TRBD1 | TRBV18 | 14 | TGTGCCAGCTCATTGACAGGGAAGACTTCACCCCTCCACTTT | CASSLTGKTSPLHF
NA | TRBJ1-2 | TRBD1 | TRBV15 | 14 | TGTGCCACCAGCAGAGGACAGGGCTCCTATGGCTACACCTTC | CATSRGQGSYGYTF
NA | TRBJ2-2 | TRBD2 | TRBV28 | 16 | TGTGCCAGCAGTTTACTAGCGGGAGTTAACACCGGGGAGCTGTTTTTT | CASSLLAGVNTGELFF
NA | TRBJ2-5 | NA | TRBV5-1 | 14 | TGCGCCAGCAGCTGGACCGGGACCCAAGAGACCCAGTACTTC | CASSWTGTQETQYF
once | TRBJ2-5 | TRBD2 | TRBV3-1/TRBV3-2 | 16 | TGTGCCAGCAGCACTCCCGGCAGGACTAGGTTGGAGACCCAGTACTTC | CASSTPGRTRLETQYF
NA | TRBJ2-1 | NA | TRBV7-3 | 15 | TGTGCCAGCAGCTTTCAGGGGTCTCCCTACAATGAGCAGTTCTTC | CASSFQGSPYNEQFF
NA | TRBJ2-1 | NA | TRBV6-5 | 13 | TGTGCCAGCGGAGGGACTGGGCGGCGACCCCGGTTCTTC | CASGGTGRRPRFF
few | TRBJ1-5 | TRBD1 | TRBV2 | 15 | TGTGCCAGCAGTACAGGGGGCGTTTATAGTCAGCCCCAGCATTTT | CASSTGGVYSQPQHF
NA | TRBJ1-3 | NA | TRBV28 | 17 | TGTGCCAGCAGTTTGCTCATGACAGGTGTCTCTGGAAACACCATATATTTT | CASSLLMTGVSGNTIYF